Detailed here is one T cell receptor beta chain. Its antigen is unidentified. This specimen comes from a study of graft-versus-host responses after intestinal transplantation. Study-wide background: Every recipient had anti-thymocyte globulin induction and approximately three years of tacrolimus plus steroids.

The data were produced by immunoSEQ multiplex PCR, yet TCRdb's version contains in-frame clones alone and is incomplete. This table has approximately 110,000 clones, over 85% appearing once. Study-level results: Some patients had graft-donor T cell macrochimerism. In their allografts, the ratios of graft-versus-host to host-versus-graft T cell clones were high. Investigators detected GvH clones in recipient marrow, with some emerging earlier in ileum or blood. HvG clone declines early post-transplant were associated with peak circulating GvH levels.

Germline V gene sequence: CDR1 LGHNA, CDR2 YNFKEQ. The CDR3 extends over 16 amino acids. J was trimmed by 5 bases and V by 2 bases; bases with no gene match: 6. The clonotype comes from a human donor who was the organ donor for an intestinal transplant. The V call is TRBV4-2, the J call TRBJ2-2; 9 bases align to TRBD2. The material sequenced was unstimulated CD4+ T cells sorted from spleen or lymph node cells, taken before transplant. This chain's CDR3 is CASSQLATSGTGELFF. The CDR3 DNA reads as TGTGCCAGCAGCCAATTGGCAACTAGCGGGACCGGGGAGCTGTTTTTT.